This TCR beta chain was found in a study of blood T cell repertoires in COVID-19. Study as a whole: The United States, Italy and Spain were the sources of the acute and convalescent COVID-19 samples. In each case, the material was cDNA or gDNA derived from T cells, B-cell-depleted T cells, or PBMCs.

Germline V gene lookup returns CDR1 SGHNT and CDR2 YYREEE (reference sequence). The J segment lost 3 bases and the V segment lost 0 bases, leaving 5 bases of the junction unmatched. This CDR3 region has 16 residues. Assay: immunoSEQ multiplex PCR; the TCRdb copy retains only in-frame clones and omits some. The repertoire holds about 100,000 clones, with 85% as singletons. The sequence was obtained from a man between 50 and 59 years old with active or convalescent COVID-19. Sequenced input: peripheral blood. The chain is built from TRBV5-4 and TRBJ2-1; TRBD1 matches 8 bases. CDR3 in DNA: TGTGCCAGCAGCTTGGCATCAGGGGGCAGCTACAATGAGCAGTTCTTC. The encoded protein is CASSLASGGSYNEQFF.